These 16 T cell receptor beta chains were all obtained from the same sample, sequenced in a study of shared clonotypes between healthy human individuals. Sequencing used immunoSEQ multiplex PCR; TCRdb keeps in-frame clones, though not all of them. Among some 2,100,000 clones, more than 85% were seen once, and the ten largest hold roughly 1.8%. The naive CD8 subset, CD45RO-negative cells positively selected for CCR7, excluded terminally differentiated effector memory CD45RA+ cells. Input material: naive CD8+ T cells from PBMCs. The receptors were gathered from a man aged 18 to 29 in good health. Some clones in this sample may be carry-over from other donors' samples.

This chain links TRBV28 with TRBJ2-1; D may be TRBD1 (6 bases). This CDR3 comprises 14 residues. Trimming cost V 5 bases and J 3 bases, with 11 bases left between them. From germline, CDR1 is MDHEN and CDR2 SYDVKM. CDR3 DNA: TGTGCCAGCAGTACCGGGACATTCTACAATGAGCAGTTCTTC. This translates into CASSTGTFYNEQFF.

V gene TRBV4-1 combines with J gene TRBJ2-7, with TRBD2 matching over 8 bases. Trimming removed 0 bases from V and 0 bases from J; junction bases left unmatched: 16. CDR3 length equals 20 residues. Germline loops: CDR1 MGHRA, CDR2 YSYEKL. CDR3 amino acids: CASSQDTNPRVSGSSYEQYF. In DNA form, the CDR3 reads TGCGCCAGCAGCCAAGACACCAACCCTCGGGTAAGCGGGAGCTCCTACGAGCAGTACTTC.

The rearrangement links TRBV29-1 to TRBJ1-2; TRBD1 is a possible D gene (5 bases). The length of the CDR3 is 14 residues. Germline loops: CDR1 SQVTM, CDR2 ANQGSEA. V lost 6 bases to trimming and J lost 5 bases, with 19 bases between them. For the CDR3, the DNA is TGCAGCGTCAGAGAGGACGACAGAGCTTATGGCTACACCTTC. It specifies CSVREDDRAYGYTF.

The genes are TRBV7-2 and TRBJ2-1, with 11 bases matching TRBD2. Germline V CDR1 and CDR2: SGHTA, FQGNSA. The CDR3 is made up of 14 amino acids. The ends lost 9 bases at V and 2 bases at J; junction bases unmatched: 3. The DNA of the CDR3 is TGTGCCAGTAGCGGGAGGGAGGCCTACAATGAGCAGTTCTTC. Protein: CASSGREAYNEQFF.

This clone was detected a few times. V gene TRBV9 combines with J gene TRBJ1-1, with D unclear. V shed 4 bases and J shed 10 bases, with 14 bases lying between them. The CDR3 has 12 residues. Germline values: CDR1 SGDLS, CDR2 YYNGEE. CDR3 loop: CASSPLAGRAFF. The CDR3 coding sequence is TGTGCCAGCAGCCCCCTCGCAGGACGAGCTTTCTTT.

The J gene is TRBJ2-7, the V gene TRBV6-5; D not certain. The CDR3 totals 15 residues. Per germline, CDR1 MNHEY and CDR2 SVGAGI. V lost 1 base and J lost 2, with 12 bases in between. CDR3 in DNA: TGTGCCAGCAGTTACTACACCGGGTCAACCTACGAGCAGTACTTC. This codes for CASSYYTGSTYEQYF.

The chain employs TRBV4-3 and TRBJ1-2; 8 positions agree with TRBD1. Germline V CDR1 and CDR2: LGHNA, YSLEER. The CDR3 runs 18 residues. V gave up 0 bases and J gave up 0 bases; unmatched junction bases: 9. The DNA for the CDR3 is TGCGCCAGCAGCCAAGAGTATTTTGGGACAGGCACTAACTATGGCTACACCTTC. Its translation is CASSQEYFGTGTNYGYTF.

The rearrangement uses TRBV9 and TRBJ1-1; 7 positions match TRBD1. Looked up from germline, CDR1 is SGDLS and CDR2 is YYNGEE. The junction had 7 bases not matched to a gene; V was cut back by 4 bases and J by 7 bases. The CDR3 is made up of 13 amino acids. The CDR3 sequence: CASSPSGGIEAFF. DNA for the CDR3: TGTGCCAGCAGCCCATCAGGGGGGATTGAAGCTTTCTTT.

The rearrangement links TRBV27 to TRBJ2-2; 12 bases are a match to TRBD2. From germline, CDR1 is MNHEY and CDR2 SMNVEV (reference sequence). The trim removed 6 bases at V and 4 bases at J, leaving 9 bases unmatched. The CDR3 extends over 17 amino acids. CDR3 region: CASSKTRLAGVTGELFF. In DNA form, the CDR3 reads TGTGCCAGCAGCAAAACTCGACTAGCGGGAGTCACCGGGGAGCTGTTTTTT.

The chain is built from TRBV28 and TRBJ2-7; D is uncertain. Germline CDR1 MDHEN, CDR2 SYDVKM. V lost 7 bases and J lost 2, with 18 bases in between. The CDR3 extends over 15 amino acids. In DNA form, the CDR3 reads TGTGCCAGCACCCTAACTGGCGGAGACGCCTACGAGCAGTACTTC. Protein product: CASTLTGGDAYEQYF.

The gene calls are TRBV5-1 and TRBJ2-3, with a tentative D call TRBD1 (5 bases). This CDR3 has 15 amino acids. CDR1 and CDR2 from the germline V gene are SGHRS and YFSETQ. The germline V and J ends were trimmed by 2 bases and 2 bases, with 12 bases remaining between them. The CDR3 loop is CASSFPLGPTDTQYF. The CDR3 DNA sequence: TGCGCCAGCAGCTTTCCTCTGGGGCCCACAGATACGCAGTATTTT.

Here the CDR3 DNA reads TGTGCCAGCAGTACGGGGAACGAGCAGTACTTC. Amino acid sequence: CASSTGNEQYF. This chain links TRBV28 with TRBJ2-7; a weak D match, TRBD2 (5 bases). Germline CDR1 and CDR2: MDHEN and SYDVKM. V shed 5 bases and J shed 5 bases, with 7 bases lying between them. This CDR3 has 11 residues.

This chain joins TRBV5-1 and TRBJ2-4, with D tentatively TRBD2 (5 bases). The CDR3 contains 15 residues. V was trimmed by 0 bases and J by 0 bases, leaving 7 bases between them. In germline, CDR1 is SGHRS, CDR2 YFSETQ. The CDR3 loop is CASSLDRGAKNIQYF. The CDR3 DNA follows: TGCGCCAGCAGCTTGGATCGGGGAGCCAAAAACATTCAGTACTTC.

CDR3 loop: CASSSNIAGGLGEQFF. CDR3 bases: TGTGCCAGCAGCTCCAATATAGCGGGAGGCCTCGGAGAGCAGTTCTTC. The rearrangement uses TRBV13 and TRBJ2-1, with 10 bases that match TRBD2. Germline CDR1 reads PRHDT; CDR2 reads FYEKMQ (reference sequence). J gave up 10 bases and V 4 bases, and 13 bases lay outside the gene matches. This CDR3 comprises 16 residues.

The chain combines TRBV11-2 with TRBJ2-5; D is possibly TRBD1 (6 bases). Germline V gene lookup returns CDR1 SGHAT and CDR2 FQNNGV. The CDR3 spans 14 residues. The V end lost 8 bases, the J end lost 5 bases, and 18 bases lay between the germline ends. The CDR3: CASGPIGRGETQYF. CDR3 in DNA: TGTGCCAGCGGACCTATAGGAAGGGGGGAGACCCAGTACTTC.

The chain couples TRBV28 to TRBJ2-7, with D possibly TRBD2 on 5 matching bases. The CDR3 spans 14 residues. Trimming removed 3 bases from V and 5 bases from J, with 14 bases in between. Per the germline V gene, CDR1 is MDHEN and CDR2 is SYDVKM. The CDR3 nucleotides are TGTGCCAGCAGTTTCTCGGCCGGGATCGACGAGCAGTACTTC. It encodes CASSFSAGIDEQYF.